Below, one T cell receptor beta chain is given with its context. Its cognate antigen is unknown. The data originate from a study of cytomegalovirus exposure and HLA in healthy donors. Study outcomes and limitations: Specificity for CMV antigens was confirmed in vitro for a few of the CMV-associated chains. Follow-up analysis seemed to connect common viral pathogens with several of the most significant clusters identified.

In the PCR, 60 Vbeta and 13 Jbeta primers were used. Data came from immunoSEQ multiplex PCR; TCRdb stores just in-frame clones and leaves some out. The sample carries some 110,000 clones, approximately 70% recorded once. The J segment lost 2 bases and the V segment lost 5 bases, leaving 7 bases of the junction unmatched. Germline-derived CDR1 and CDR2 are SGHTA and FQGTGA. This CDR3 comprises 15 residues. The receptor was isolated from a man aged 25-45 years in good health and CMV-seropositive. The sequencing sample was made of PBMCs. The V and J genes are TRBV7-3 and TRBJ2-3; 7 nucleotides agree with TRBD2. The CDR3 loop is CASSQSGDSTDTQYF. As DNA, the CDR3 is TGTGCCAGCAGCCAAAGCGGGGACTCCACAGATACGCAGTATTTT.